This TCR beta chain was captured by sequencing in a study of early T cells in non-severe SARS-CoV-2 infection. About the research overall: Sequencing of bulk RNA from unsorted whole blood was done, without chain pairing.

The sample holds many counts of this clonotype. Its cognate antigen is unknown. Study results and caveats: Anti-spike CD8 responses were favored by VDJdb matching, which missed private and CD4 specificities.

CDR1 is SGHTA and CDR2 is FQGNSA in the germline V gene. This CDR3 has 13 amino acids. Trimming pared 1 base from V and 7 bases from J, leaving 11 bases between. Each single cDNA molecule received a unique molecular identifier. TCRdb called the 5' RACE reads again in MiXCR, with one record for every CDR3 protein. The sample has tens of thousands of distinct CDR3 sequences, roughly 5% seen once. The clonotype was recovered from an adult who was a healthcare worker with PCR-confirmed SARS-CoV-2 infection or an uninfected control (not recorded which). J is TRBJ2-7 and V is TRBV7-2; D tentatively reads TRBD1 or TRBD2 (5 bases each). Material: whole blood. The CDR3 DNA sequence: TGTGCCAGCAGCTTAGAGGGATGGGGGGAGCAGTACTTC. Translating gives CASSLEGWGEQYF.